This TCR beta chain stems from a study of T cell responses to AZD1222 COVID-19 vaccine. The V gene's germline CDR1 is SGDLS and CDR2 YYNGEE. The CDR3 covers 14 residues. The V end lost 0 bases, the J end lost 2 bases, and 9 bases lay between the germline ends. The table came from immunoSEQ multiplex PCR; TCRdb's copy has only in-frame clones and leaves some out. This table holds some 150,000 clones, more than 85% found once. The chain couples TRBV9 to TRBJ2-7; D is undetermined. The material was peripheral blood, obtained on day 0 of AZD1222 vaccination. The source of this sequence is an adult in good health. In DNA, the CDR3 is TGTGCCAGCAGCGTAGTTCCAGAACCCTACGAGCAGTACTTC. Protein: CASSVVPEPYEQYF. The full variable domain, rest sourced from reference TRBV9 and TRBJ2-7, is DSGVTQTPKHLITATGQRVTLRCSPRSGDLSVYWYQQSLDQGLQFLIQYYNGEERAKGNILERFSAQQFPDLHSELNLSSLELGDSALYFCASSVVPEPYEQYFGPGTRLTVT.